This T cell receptor beta chain was sequenced for a study of blood T cell repertoires in COVID-19. Study-wide context: Acute and convalescent COVID-19 samples came from the United States, Italy and Spain.

The protocol was immunoSEQ multiplex PCR, while the TCRdb copy is restricted to in-frame clones and leaves out a portion. The data hold roughly 150,000 clones, with around four fifths observed a single time. V shed 3 bases and J 6 bases; nucleotides not matched to a gene: 6. This CDR3 has 14 amino acids. Germline values: CDR1 LNHDA, CDR2 SQIVND (reference sequence). This TCR came from a woman aged 80 or older with COVID-19, enrolled during active disease. The chain couples TRBV19 to TRBJ1-1; 8 nucleotides line up with TRBD1. Sequencing was performed on peripheral blood. The CDR3 coding sequence is TGTGCCAGTAGTATCCCAGGGGGCTACGCTGAAGCTTTCTTT. It yields the protein CASSIPGGYAEAFF.